This TCR beta chain originates from a study of lymphopenia after photon versus proton radiotherapy. This CDR3 spans 13 amino acids. Per the germline V gene, CDR1 is SNHLY and CDR2 is FYNNEI. V was shortened by 8 bases and J by 5 bases, with 14 bases between the two germline ends. By share of the sample, this clone is medium-sized. Its specificity is unknown. General observations from the study: Better survival with proton therapy was suggested as possible, not demonstrated. Oligoclonal CD8+ Temra expansion after nadir drove photon patients' diversity drop. In patients who died, overall survival fell as post-nadir TCR diversity dropped more.

Repertoires were generated with immunoSEQ multiplex PCR, while TCRdb's copy carries only in-frame clones and drops some. The sample includes around 18,000 clones, about nine tenths of them seen just once. The source is a man between 65 and 79 years old with pancreatic cancer. The sample was peripheral blood, taken from a patient treated with proton-based radiotherapy. The genes are TRBV2 and TRBJ2-3; D may be TRBD1 (6 bases). The CDR3 DNA sequence: TGTGCCAGCTTGGCAGGGGCAATAGATACGCAGTATTTT. This codes for CASLAGAIDTQYF.